What follows is one TCR beta chain and its context. This clone was counted between two and nine times. The target of this receptor is not known. Nothing much larger sits one base from this clone, and base qualities are not available. This record comes from a study of beta chain features in type 1 diabetes (dated by TCRdb to 2016 to 2019). A note on the overall study: Mean age, gender distribution, total cell number and subset yield did not differ between patients and healthy donors. The study compared TCRB repertoires of sorted circulating CD4+ T cell subsets between recently diagnosed type 1 diabetes patients and matched healthy donors. Whereas all 30 or so donors provided naive and central memory subsets, regulatory and stem cell-like memory subsets were isolated from just 8 patients and about 8 healthy donors. A total of 100 million to 110 million sorted cells were examined across all samples, and a strong correlation was observed between cell number per subset and RNA yield.

Taken from the germline V gene, the CDR1 and CDR2 loops are SGHVS and FQNEAQ. CDR3 length: 13 amino acids, cysteine to phenylalanine. The entry retains the CDR3 DNA only, 39 bases that are in frame from base 1. The junction shows trimming of 7 bases on V and 0 bases on J, plus 4 bases between the germline ends. The High Capacity cDNA Reverse Transcription Kit was used to reverse transcribe all of the isolated RNA, meaning that expressed TCRB transcripts were what got sequenced. Naive, central memory and regulatory T cell samples underwent deep immunoSEQ sequencing, averaging about 3.57 million total reads per sample. After sorted cells were lysed in RLT buffer, RNA was extracted with DNase-treated RNeasy Micro or Mini kits, with the choice depending on cell number. Each cell subset was processed on its own to prevent cross-contamination, while patient and healthy donor samples were processed together. The immunoSEQ multiplex PCR was used to amplify TCRB sequences from cDNA, yielding 87-bp fragments that span the CDR3 region. Sequencing of the amplicons was performed on the Illumina HiSeq platform. The original methods were these. Synthetic template baselines were used to correct PCR bias computationally, reads within Hamming distance 2 were collapsed together, and singletons that could not be merged were discarded. Reads were aligned against IMGT to assign V, D and J genes, CDR3 length and insertions or deletions at six rearrangement sites. Within each subset, clonotype counts were normalized to the number of sorted cells before true diversity and Gini coefficients were calculated with the tcR R package. The overlap coefficient, calculated on TCRB nucleotide sequences, was used to quantify repertoire sharing. Out-of-frame TCRB sequences from naive cells were analyzed to stand in for the pre-selection repertoire. TCRdb took this table from immuneACCESS and kept in-frame rearrangements with V and J called. Such tables lack part of the clones; where checked against another copy, unresolved V genes explain under half of the gap, and the rest is unexplained. V and J calls plus clone size are reproduced from that table; the DNA served to infer D and trimming. The sample profile shows 900,000 or so clones; about a sixth of them were found once. 0.023% of the sample rests with the top ten.

The full study reports these points: Because cDNA was sequenced instead of genomic DNA, activated cells with high expression could be over-represented, although the groups did not differ in activation or CD3 levels. PCR may preferentially amplify shorter templates, but because patient and control samples were amplified and corrected together, any resulting skew would affect both groups equally. At VDJ recombination sites, type 1 diabetes patients had fewer insertions and more deleted nucleotides, which implies abnormalities in thymic rearrangement. HLA sub-analyses involved small numbers of individuals, so any influence of HLA type on TCRB rearrangement remained unresolved. Naive, central memory and regulatory TCRB repertoires appeared to be more alike among patients than among healthy donors. Type 1 diabetes patients showed a moderate but significant shortening of TCRB CDR3 length in all four CD4+ subsets.

A single peripheral blood draw of roughly 0.11 L on average was collected from each donor into heparinised tubes. Naive, central memory, regulatory and stem cell-like memory CD4+ T cells were sorted on a BD FACSAria II using a panel including CD45RO, CCR7, CD25, CD127, CD95 and CD27. Purity was above 95% for every sorted population. PBMCs were isolated immediately by Lymphoprep density gradient centrifugation and stained directly without culture. So that batch effects would be minimized, each experiment stained and sorted samples in pairs, pairing one healthy donor with one patient. Sequenced material: naive CD4+ T cells from blood. The cell subset or site label, read with the paper, signifies: true naive CD4+ T cells. This chain joins TRBV7-8 to TRBJ2-6; no D gene call is confident. This sequence was found in a woman aged 18-29 years in good health. The CDR3 here reads CASKVSGANVLTF. Read as DNA, the sequence is TGTGCCAGCAAAGTCTCTGGGGCCAACGTCCTGACTTTC.